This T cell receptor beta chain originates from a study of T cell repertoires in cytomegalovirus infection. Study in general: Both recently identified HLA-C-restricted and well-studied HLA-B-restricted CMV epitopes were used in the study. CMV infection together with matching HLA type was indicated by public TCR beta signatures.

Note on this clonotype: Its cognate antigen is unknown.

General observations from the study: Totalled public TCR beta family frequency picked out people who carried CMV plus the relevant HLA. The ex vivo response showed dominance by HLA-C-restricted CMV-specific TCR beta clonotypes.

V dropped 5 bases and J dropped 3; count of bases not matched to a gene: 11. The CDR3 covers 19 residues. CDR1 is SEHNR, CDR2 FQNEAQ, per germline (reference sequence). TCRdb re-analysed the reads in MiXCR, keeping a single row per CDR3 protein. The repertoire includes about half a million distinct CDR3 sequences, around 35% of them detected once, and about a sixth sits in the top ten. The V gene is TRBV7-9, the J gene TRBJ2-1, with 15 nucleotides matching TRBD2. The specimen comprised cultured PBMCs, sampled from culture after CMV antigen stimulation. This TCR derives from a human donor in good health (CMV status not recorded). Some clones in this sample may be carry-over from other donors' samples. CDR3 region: CASSRIGGTSGRSYNEQFF. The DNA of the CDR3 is TGTGCCAGCAGCCGAATTGGGGGGACTAGCGGGAGGAGCTACAATGAGCAGTTCTTC. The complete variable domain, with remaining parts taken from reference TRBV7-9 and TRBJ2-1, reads DTGVSQNPRHKITKRGQNVTFRCDPISEHNRLYWYRQTLGQGPEFLTYFQNEAQLEKSRLLSDRFSAERPKGSFSTLEIQRTEQGDSAMYLCASSRIGGTSGRSYNEQFFGPGTRLTVL.